This is a list of T cell receptor beta chains from one sample in a study of identical twins. TCRdb fed the 5' RACE reads into MiXCR, producing one record per CDR3 protein. The profile shows 450,000 or so distinct CDR3 sequences, about 14% of them singletons. Separately, the same data were catalogued under a study of yellow fever vaccine responses in identical twins.

The sequencing input was CD4+ T cells sorted from blood. These receptors were taken from a woman aged 18-29 years in good health. CDR3s include the opening cysteine and the closing phenylalanine or tryptophan. A D gene is named only where the DNA matches it firmly. Clone size is not always given. Where it is, it says once, few, many or a class for expanded clones.

v_gene	j_gene	abundance	d_gene	CDR3nt	CDR3aa
TRBV4-2	TRBJ1-1	.	.	TGTGCCAGCAGCAGCCCTAACTTGGGTCCGAACACTGAAGCTTTCTTT	CASSSPNLGPNTEAFF
TRBV20-1	TRBJ2-3	many	TRBD2	TGCAGTGCTCTAGCGGGAACAGATACGCAGTATTTT	CSALAGTDTQYF
TRBV20-1	TRBJ2-1	few	.	TGCAGTGCTAGAATGAACTTGCGGAGCTCCTACAATGAGCAGTTCTTC	CSARMNLRSSYNEQFF
TRBV3-1	TRBJ1-2	.	TRBD1	TGTGCCAGCAGCCAAGCTCCAGGGGGCAACTATGGCTACACCTTC	CASSQAPGGNYGYTF
TRBV20-1	TRBJ1-2	many	TRBD1	TGCAGTGCTAGTCCCGGGACAGGGGGCTCTGGCTACACCTTC	CSASPGTGGSGYTF
TRBV5-1	TRBJ2-1	.	TRBD2	TGCGCCAGCAGCTCCGCCCGGTCTAGCGGGGCCAGTGAGCAGTTCTTC	CASSSARSSGASEQFF
TRBV29-1	TRBJ2-7	.	TRBD1	TGCAGCGTTGATTGGACAGGGGGAATAACCTACGAGCAGTACTTC	CSVDWTGGITYEQYF
TRBV3-1	TRBJ1-2	.	.	TGTGCCAGCAGCCAAGGAGGCGGACCGCTCTATGGCTACACCTTC	CASSQGGGPLYGYTF
TRBV12-3/TRBV12-4	TRBJ2-3	many	.	TGTGCCAGCAGTTCGGGTAGCCCCAGGGGAGCGCAGTATTTT	CASSSGSPRGAQYF
TRBV12-3/TRBV12-4	TRBJ1-2	few	.	TGTGCCAGCAGTACAGACAGCGACCTCTATGGCTACACCTTC	CASSTDSDLYGYTF